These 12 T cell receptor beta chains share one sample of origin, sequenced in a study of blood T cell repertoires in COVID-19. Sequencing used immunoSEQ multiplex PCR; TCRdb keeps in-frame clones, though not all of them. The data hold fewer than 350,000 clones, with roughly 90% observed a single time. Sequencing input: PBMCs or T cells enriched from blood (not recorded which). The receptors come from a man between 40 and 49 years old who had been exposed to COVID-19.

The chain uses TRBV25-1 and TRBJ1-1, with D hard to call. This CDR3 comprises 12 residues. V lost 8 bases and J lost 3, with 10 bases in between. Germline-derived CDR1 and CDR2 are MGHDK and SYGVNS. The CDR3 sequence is CASSTTYTEAFF. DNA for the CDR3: TGTGCCAGCTCCACCACTTACACTGAAGCTTTCTTT.

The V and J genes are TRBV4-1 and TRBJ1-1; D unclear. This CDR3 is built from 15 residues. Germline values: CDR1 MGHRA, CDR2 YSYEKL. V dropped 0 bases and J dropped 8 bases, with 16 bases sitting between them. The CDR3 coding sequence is TGCGCCAGCAGCCAAGAAGGAGATGGTCAGACCGAAGCTTTCTTT. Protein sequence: CASSQEGDGQTEAFF.

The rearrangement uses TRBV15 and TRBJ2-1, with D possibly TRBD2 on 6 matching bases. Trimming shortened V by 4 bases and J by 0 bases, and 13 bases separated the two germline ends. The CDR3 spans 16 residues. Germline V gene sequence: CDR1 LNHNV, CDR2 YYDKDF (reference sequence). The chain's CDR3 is CATSKDTGVSYNEQFF. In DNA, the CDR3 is TGTGCCACCAGCAAAGACACGGGGGTCTCCTACAATGAGCAGTTCTTC.

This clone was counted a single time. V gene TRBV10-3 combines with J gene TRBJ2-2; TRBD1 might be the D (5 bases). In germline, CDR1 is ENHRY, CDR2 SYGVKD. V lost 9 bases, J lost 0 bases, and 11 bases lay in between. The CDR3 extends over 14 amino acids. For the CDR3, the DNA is TGTGCCATGAAGACAGACACGAACACCGGGGAGCTGTTTTTT. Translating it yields CAMKTDTNTGELFF.

The CDR3 loop reads CAILDSYGYTF. The CDR3 nucleotides are TGTGCCATCCTGGACAGCTATGGCTACACCTTC. The rearrangement joins TRBV2 to TRBJ1-2; TRBD1 might be the D (6 bases). The germline CDR1 and CDR2 sequences are SNHLY and FYNNEI. V was cut by 10 bases and J by 4 bases, with 10 bases left in between. The CDR3 runs to 11 residues.

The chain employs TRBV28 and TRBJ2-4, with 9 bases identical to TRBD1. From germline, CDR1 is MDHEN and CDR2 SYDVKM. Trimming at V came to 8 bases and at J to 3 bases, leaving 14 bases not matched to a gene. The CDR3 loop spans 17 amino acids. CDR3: CASQLGTGTLDKNIQYF. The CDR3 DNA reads TGTGCCAGCCAACTTGGGACAGGGACTTTGGACAAAAACATTCAGTACTTC.

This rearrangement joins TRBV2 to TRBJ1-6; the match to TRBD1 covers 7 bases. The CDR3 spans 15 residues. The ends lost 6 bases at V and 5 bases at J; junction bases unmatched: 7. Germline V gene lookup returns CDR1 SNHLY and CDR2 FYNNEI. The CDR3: CASRAGTVDNSPLHF. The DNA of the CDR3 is TGTGCCAGCAGAGCCGGGACAGTGGATAATTCACCCCTCCACTTT.

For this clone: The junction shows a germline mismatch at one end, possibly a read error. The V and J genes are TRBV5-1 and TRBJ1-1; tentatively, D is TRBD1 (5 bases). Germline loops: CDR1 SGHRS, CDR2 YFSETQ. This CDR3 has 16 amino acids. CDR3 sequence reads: CASSIIGALGNTEAFF. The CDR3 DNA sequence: TGCGCCAGCAGCATAATAGGGGCCCTAGGGAACACGGAAGCTTTCTTT.

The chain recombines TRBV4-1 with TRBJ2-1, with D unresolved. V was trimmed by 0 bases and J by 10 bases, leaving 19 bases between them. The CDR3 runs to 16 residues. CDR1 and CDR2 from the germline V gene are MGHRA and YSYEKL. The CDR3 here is CASSQDHEAPHAEQFF. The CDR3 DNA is TGCGCCAGCAGCCAAGATCATGAGGCGCCCCACGCCGAGCAGTTCTTC.

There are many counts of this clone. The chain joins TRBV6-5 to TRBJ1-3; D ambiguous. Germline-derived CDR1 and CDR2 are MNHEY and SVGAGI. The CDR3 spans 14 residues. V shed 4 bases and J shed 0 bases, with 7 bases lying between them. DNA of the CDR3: TGTGCCAGCAGTTTGCTCAGCTCTGGAAACACCATATATTTT. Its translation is CASSLLSSGNTIYF.

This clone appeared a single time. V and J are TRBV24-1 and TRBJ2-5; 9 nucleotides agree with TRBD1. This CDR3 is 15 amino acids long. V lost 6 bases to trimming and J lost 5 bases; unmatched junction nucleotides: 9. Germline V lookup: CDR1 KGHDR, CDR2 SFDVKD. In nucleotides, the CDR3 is TGTGCCACCAGTCTCCCGGGACAGGGTTTGGAGACCCAGTACTTC. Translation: CATSLPGQGLETQYF.

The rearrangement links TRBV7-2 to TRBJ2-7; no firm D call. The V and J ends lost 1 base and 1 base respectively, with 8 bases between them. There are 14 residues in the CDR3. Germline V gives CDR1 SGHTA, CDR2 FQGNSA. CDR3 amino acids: CASSLGPRSYEQYF. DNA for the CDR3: TGTGCCAGCAGCTTAGGCCCACGGTCCTACGAGCAGTACTTC. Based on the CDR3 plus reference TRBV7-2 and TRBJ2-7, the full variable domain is GAGVSQSPSNKVTEKGKDVELRCDPISGHTALYWYRQSLGQGLEFLIYFQGNSAPDKSGLPSDRFSAERTGGSVSTLTIQRTQQEDSAVYLCASSLGPRSYEQYFGPGTRLTVT.